Each of the 10 T cell receptor beta chains below was sequenced from the same sample in a study of blood T cells in healthy people across ages. Then a second PCR, running roughly 7 to 12 cycles, was carried out with a sample-barcoded 5' primer and a J-beta primer mix. TCRdb analysed the 5' RACE reads with MiXCR anew, one entry per CDR3 protein. The sample lists hundreds of thousands of distinct CDR3 sequences, 35% to 40% occurring once. Input material: blood. These receptors were obtained from a man aged 18 to 29 in good health.

The chain has TRBV20-1 and TRBJ1-2; tentatively, D is TRBD1 (5 bases). Trimming cost V 3 bases and J 3 bases, with 11 bases left between them. CDR1 is DFQATT, CDR2 SNEGSKA, per germline (reference sequence). The CDR3 runs to 13 residues. In nucleotides, the CDR3 is TGCAGTGCTAGTAGGGGCAGGGACTATGGCTACACCTTC. Amino acid sequence: CSASRGRDYGYTF.

This chain uses TRBV4-3 with TRBJ1-2; tentatively, D is TRBD1 (5 bases). This CDR3 comprises 15 residues. CDR1 and CDR2 (germline): LGHNA, YSLEER. Trimming took 4 bases from V and 1 from J, leaving 13 bases between them. Here the CDR3 reads CASSPRGGNNYGYTF. The CDR3 DNA follows: TGCGCCAGCAGCCCCCGGGGCGGTAATAACTATGGCTACACCTTC.

This clonotype has just a few counts. The V call is TRBV4-1, the J call TRBJ1-4; TRBD1 might be the D (5 bases). The CDR3 extends over 15 amino acids. Trimming removed 0 bases at V and 7 bases at J, with 12 bases between. Germline lookup yields CDR1 MGHRA and CDR2 YSYEKL. The CDR3, as DNA: TGCGCCAGCAGCCAAGAGAGGGGTGAGGGTGAAAAACTGTTTTTT. This codes for CASSQERGEGEKLFF.

The chain couples TRBV12-3 or TRBV12-4 to TRBJ1-6; D is uncertain. Trimming pared 6 bases from V and 9 bases from J, leaving 24 bases between. The CDR3 spans 17 residues. CDR3 in DNA: TGTGCCAGCAGCTTAATCGGGGTTTACGAGTTGGGTTCACCCCTCCACTTT. Protein: CASSLIGVYELGSPLHF.

The V call is TRBV7-9, the J call TRBJ2-3, with a possible D match to TRBD1 (5 bases). Trimming stripped 2 bases from V and 1 base from J, with 10 bases between. The CDR3 runs 15 residues. Germline V lookup: CDR1 SEHNR, CDR2 FQNEAQ (reference sequence). The CDR3 sequence: CASSLNQGGTDTQYF. The CDR3 DNA reads TGTGCCAGCAGCTTAAATCAAGGGGGCACAGATACGCAGTATTTT.

This clonotype has a count of ten or more. V and J are TRBV5-1 and TRBJ2-1; D is perhaps TRBD1 (5 bases). V lost 0 bases, J lost 9 bases, and 13 bases lay in between. Germline V gene lookup returns CDR1 SGHRS and CDR2 YFSETQ. The CDR3 has 14 amino acids. The CDR3 loop is CASSLGQGVGEQFF. CDR3 sequence (DNA): TGCGCCAGCAGCTTGGGGCAGGGCGTTGGTGAGCAGTTCTTC.

This clonotype has ten or more counts. The gene calls are TRBV28 and TRBJ2-3; D perhaps matches TRBD2 (5 bases). Trimming removed 8 bases from V and 3 bases from J, with 9 bases in between. Looked up from germline, CDR1 is MDHEN and CDR2 is SYDVKM. The CDR3 runs 12 residues. The CDR3 DNA follows: TGTGCCAGCGGCCGAGGGACAGATACGCAGTATTTT. Translating it yields CASGRGTDTQYF. The entire variable domain, with the rest obtained from reference TRBV28 and TRBJ2-3, is as follows: DVKVTQSSRYLVKRTGEKVFLECVQDMDHENMFWYRQDPGLGLRLIYFSYDVKMKEKGDIPEGYSVSREKKERFSLILESASTNQTSMYLCASGRGTDTQYFGPGTRLTVL.

This clonotype was found a few times. The V and J genes are TRBV2 and TRBJ2-1; D tentatively reads TRBD1 or TRBD2 (5 bases each). Germline V CDR1 and CDR2: SNHLY, FYNNEI. Trimming pared 6 bases from V and 9 bases from J, leaving 12 bases between. There are 12 residues in the CDR3. This CDR3 reads CASRGEFSEQFF. The CDR3 bases are TGTGCCAGCAGGGGGGAGTTTTCTGAGCAGTTCTTC.

J is TRBJ2-3 and V is TRBV10-3; the D gene could be TRBD1 or TRBD2 (6 bases each). Germline V CDR1 and CDR2: ENHRY, SYGVKD. The CDR3 sequence is 15 residues long. The V gene lost 10 bases and the J gene lost 4 bases, with 21 bases spanning the gap. CDR3 region: CATLPTGASADTQYF. Written as DNA, the CDR3 is TGTGCCACCCTCCCGACGGGGGCTAGCGCAGATACGCAGTATTTT.

This clonotype was recorded many times. The rearrangement joins TRBV6-5 to TRBJ2-5, with D maybe TRBD2 (5 bases). CDR1 is MNHEY, CDR2 SVGAGI, per germline. This CDR3 is 14 amino acids long. The V and J ends lost 5 bases and 4 bases respectively, with 14 bases between them. The CDR3 here is CASSPRVAGETQYF. CDR3 in DNA: TGTGCCAGCAGTCCACGGGTGGCGGGAGAGACCCAGTACTTC.